Each of the 6 T cell receptor beta chains below was sequenced from the same sample in a study of blood T cells in healthy people across ages. Alongside a J-beta primer mix, a sample-barcoded 5' primer served in a second PCR lasting about 6 to 11 cycles. A single record per CDR3 protein comes from TCRdb applying MiXCR to the 5' RACE reads. The sample has hundreds of thousands of distinct CDR3 sequences, roughly 30% seen once. Sequenced material: blood. The receptors originated from a woman of 80 years or more in good health.

This rearrangement joins TRBV12-3 or TRBV12-4 to TRBJ2-7; D is undetermined. The V end was cut by 6 bases, the J end by 6 bases, with 12 bases between. The CDR3 contains 12 residues. The chain's CDR3 is CASSPTGVEQYF. In DNA, the CDR3 is TGTGCCAGCAGCCCTACGGGCGTCGAGCAGTACTTC.

The chain links TRBV28 to TRBJ2-3; D possibly corresponds to TRBD2 (7 bases). Germline CDR1 is MDHEN and CDR2 is SYDVKM. Trimming cost V 5 bases and J 2 bases, with 14 bases left between them. The CDR3 covers 15 residues. CDR3 DNA sequence: TGTGCCAGCAGTCCCGCGGGGGCTAACACAGATACGCAGTATTTT. Its translation is CASSPAGANTDTQYF. Variable domain in full (rest from reference TRBV28 and TRBJ2-3): DVKVTQSSRYLVKRTGEKVFLECVQDMDHENMFWYRQDPGLGLRLIYFSYDVKMKEKGDIPEGYSVSREKKERFSLILESASTNQTSMYLCASSPAGANTDTQYFGPGTRLTVL.

The table lists this clonotype with many counts. The chain carries TRBV20-1 and TRBJ1-6; a weak D match, TRBD1 (5 bases). The CDR3 is 16 residues long. Trimming cost V 0 bases and J 0 bases, with 9 bases left between them. The germline V gene encodes CDR1 DFQATT and CDR2 SNEGSKA (reference sequence). The CDR3 loop is CSARDLGGSYNSPLHF. The CDR3, as DNA: TGCAGTGCTAGAGATCTGGGGGGCTCCTATAATTCACCCCTCCACTTT.

This clonotype has ten or more counts. The genes are TRBV7-2 and TRBJ1-2; 7 nucleotides line up with TRBD1. CDR3 length equals 14 residues. Germline V gene data show CDR1 as SGHTA and CDR2 as FQGNSA. Germline trimming cut 5 bases from V and 7 bases from J; bases unmatched to any gene: 10. The DNA of the CDR3 is TGTGCCAGCAGCGACAAGGGGACAGCTTTTGGCTACACCTTC. As protein: CASSDKGTAFGYTF.

For the CDR3, the DNA is TGTGCCAGCAGCCCCGGGACAGGGGGAGCGAACACTGAAGCTTTCTTT. Translating it yields CASSPGTGGANTEAFF. V gene TRBV11-2 combines with J gene TRBJ1-1; 11 bases map to TRBD1. Germline V gives CDR1 SGHAT, CDR2 FQNNGV. This CDR3 comprises 16 residues. J was trimmed by 1 base and V by 5 bases; bases with no gene match: 6.

This clonotype was seen many times. The chain recombines TRBV6-4 with TRBJ2-1; 9 nucleotides match TRBD2. Trimming at V came to 8 bases and at J to 1 base, leaving 15 bases not matched to a gene. CDR1 is MRHNA and CDR2 is SNTAGT in the germline V gene. The CDR3 covers 18 residues. The CDR3 DNA reads TGTGCCAGCCCTTGGGGCGCGGGGGGGCCAAGGTCCTACAATGAGCAGTTCTTC. It specifies CASPWGAGGPRSYNEQFF.